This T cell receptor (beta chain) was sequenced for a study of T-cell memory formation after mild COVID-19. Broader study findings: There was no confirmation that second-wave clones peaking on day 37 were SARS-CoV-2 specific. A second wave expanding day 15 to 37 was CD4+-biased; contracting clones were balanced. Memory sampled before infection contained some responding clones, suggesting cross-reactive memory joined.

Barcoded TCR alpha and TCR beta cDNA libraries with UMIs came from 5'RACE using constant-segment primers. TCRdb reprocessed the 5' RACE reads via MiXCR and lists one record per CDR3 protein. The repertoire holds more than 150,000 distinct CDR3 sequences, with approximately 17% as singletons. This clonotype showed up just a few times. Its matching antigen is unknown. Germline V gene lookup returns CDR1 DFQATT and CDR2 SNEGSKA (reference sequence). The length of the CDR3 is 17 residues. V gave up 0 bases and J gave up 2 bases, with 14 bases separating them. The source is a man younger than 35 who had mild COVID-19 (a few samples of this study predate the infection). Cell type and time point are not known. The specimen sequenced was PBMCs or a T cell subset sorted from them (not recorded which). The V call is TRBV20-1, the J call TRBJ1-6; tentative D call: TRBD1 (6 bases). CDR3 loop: CSAREQGGGPYNSPLHF. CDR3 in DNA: TGCAGTGCTAGAGAACAGGGTGGTGGACCCTATAATTCACCCCTCCACTTT.